This T cell receptor beta chain comes out of a study of Graves' ophthalmopathy and Graves' hyperthyroidism (dated by TCRdb to the late 2010s). About the study as a whole: Peripheral blood was collected before any treatment was given, at the time of initial diagnosis. TCR beta repertoire signatures were used to distinguish Graves' ophthalmopathy from Graves' hyperthyroidism and to predict progression to ophthalmopathy. In total, over 130 blood samples were TCR-sequenced: some 40 ophthalmopathy, some 75 hyperthyroidism and approximately 17 hyperthyroidism-to-ophthalmopathy patients. To explore V-J signatures that separate ophthalmopathy from hyperthyroidism, a discovery set of about a hundred patients was enrolled, consisting of approximately 45 with ophthalmopathy and some 59 with stable hyperthyroidism. An independent validation cohort comprised 18 to 20 hyperthyroidism patients and over 15 patients who later progressed from hyperthyroidism to ophthalmopathy. In more than five hyperthyroidism patients, T-cell repertoires of thyroid tissue and blood were compared. Following sampling, methimazole starting at 30 mg daily was administered to hyperthyroidism patients, and high-dose intravenous methylprednisolone was administered to ophthalmopathy patients. The 90 to 100 discovery patients were randomly divided into training and test sets at a 7:3 ratio.

CDR1 and CDR2 are read off the germline V gene as MNHEY and SVGAGI. Trimmed from V: 0 bases; trimmed from J: 4 bases; junction bases lacking a gene match: 6. The CDR3 goes from the cysteine to the phenylalanine over 16 residues. Kept here is only the CDR3 DNA, which spans 48 bases and is read in frame from base 1. For repertoire sequencing, TCR beta CDR3 regions were amplified from RNA transcripts. The first round of RT-PCR was done with HTBI primers and the Qiagen OneStep RT-PCR kit, and was followed by a second round of multiplex PCR, then size selection and purification. Libraries were sequenced on an Illumina HiSeq2000 using paired-end 100 bp reads. For the original study's pipeline: SOAPnuke was used to process the reads, throwing out any read that had adapters, had uncalled bases, had a mean Phred below 15, or lacked an exact constant-primer or identifier match. High-quality paired reads were merged with COPE v1.2.5. Each unique nucleotide sequence was treated as a clonotype, and MiTCR v1.1 was used to align the clonotypes to the IMGT TRB V, D and J references. Only V-J combinations with frequency above 0.0001 were analysed, covering around 99% of repertoires. For each V-J combination, a TCR clonal expansion and chaos score was defined as the ratio of F50 clonal expansion to chaos observed in the TCRdist matrix. Welch's t-statistics and random forest were used to narrow the features down to more than 10 V-J combinations, which were then fed into a naive Bayes classifier. Thyroid-blood repertoire similarity was quantified with the Morisita-Horn index. TCRdb cleaned the public reads at Q25 with fastp, built clones with MiXCR and kept in-frame beta chains. Rows are combined by CDR3 protein, so each entry shows the most common genes and DNA. TCRdb, not the original authors, processed these V and J calls. The sample table contains roughly 420,000 distinct CDR3 sequences; only one count was recorded for more than 20% of them. The ten largest make up 2.5% to 3% of the sample.

As to this clonotype: It has no known antigen specificity. No per-base quality is available; no much larger clone lies one base away.

What the study reported, not specific to this receptor: In validation, the model predicted ophthalmopathy progression with about 70% sensitivity and 72.22% specificity; 12 predicted patients were CT-confirmed with GO in a median of about 7.1 months. Most expanded thyroid clonotypes with a frequency above 0.001 also appeared in blood, which suggests that blood repertoires may reflect the immune response in the thyroid. The 13-signature model separated ophthalmopathy from stable hyperthyroidism with 85% to 90% sensitivity and roughly 84% specificity in cross-validation, and 80%/75% in the test set. No statistical method was used to set the sample size in advance, and the investigators knew which group each participant was assigned to.

Hyperthyroidism was considered stable if no progression to ophthalmopathy occurred within 18 months of follow-up. Hyperthyroidism patients were newly diagnosed, with disease duration under 2 months, and aged 18 to 65 years. Anyone with other autoimmune diseases, uncontrolled infections, pregnancy or lactation was excluded from the study. Clinical symptoms, serum thyroxine, TRAb, thyroid ultrasound and orbital computed tomography formed the basis of the diagnosis. Ficoll-Paque density gradient centrifugation was used to isolate PBMCs from 8.5 to 10 ml of fresh peripheral blood. Trizol reagent was used to extract the total RNA, and its quality was then checked on an Agilent 2100 Bioanalyzer.

The chain is assembled from TRBV6-5 and TRBJ1-5; TRBD1 aligns with 7 central bases. Sequenced material: peripheral blood. This sequence was found in a woman in her late teens or twenties with stable Graves' hyperthyroidism. Donor details come from another sample of the same person, matched by shared clones. The CDR3 protein: CASSYSYRGANQPQHF. The DNA reads TGTGCCAGCAGTTACTCCTACAGGGGTGCGAATCAGCCCCAGCATTTT.